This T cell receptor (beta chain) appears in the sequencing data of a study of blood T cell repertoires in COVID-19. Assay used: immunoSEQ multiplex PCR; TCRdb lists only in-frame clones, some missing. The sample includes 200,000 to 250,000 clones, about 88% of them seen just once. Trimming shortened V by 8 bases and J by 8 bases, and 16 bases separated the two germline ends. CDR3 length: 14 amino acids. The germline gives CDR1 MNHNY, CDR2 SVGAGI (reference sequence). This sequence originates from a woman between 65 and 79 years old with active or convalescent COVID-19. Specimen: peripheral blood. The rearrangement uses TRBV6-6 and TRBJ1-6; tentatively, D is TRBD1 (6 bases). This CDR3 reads CASAWGREDSPLHF. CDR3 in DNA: TGTGCCAGCGCTTGGGGGCGCGAGGATTCACCCCTCCACTTT.